This T cell receptor (beta chain) comes out of a study of blood T cell repertoires in COVID-19. Whole-study context: The analysed material was cDNA or gDNA that came from T cells, B-cell-depleted T cells, or PBMCs.

Profiled with immunoSEQ multiplex PCR; TCRdb holds only in-frame clones, not every one. In the table there are around 110,000 clones, around 80% of which are singletons. The origin of this receptor is a man in his sixties with active or convalescent COVID-19. The source material was peripheral blood.

For the CDR3, the DNA is TGTGCCACCGGGACTAGCGGGGGGCTTGGGACAGATACGCAGTATTTT. This encodes CATGTSGGLGTDTQYF. The genes are TRBV15 and TRBJ2-3, with 15 bases fitting TRBD2. The CDR3 sequence is 16 residues long. V shed 8 bases, J shed 3 bases, and the junction held 6 bases outside the gene matches. From germline, CDR1 is LNHNV and CDR2 YYDKDF (reference sequence).